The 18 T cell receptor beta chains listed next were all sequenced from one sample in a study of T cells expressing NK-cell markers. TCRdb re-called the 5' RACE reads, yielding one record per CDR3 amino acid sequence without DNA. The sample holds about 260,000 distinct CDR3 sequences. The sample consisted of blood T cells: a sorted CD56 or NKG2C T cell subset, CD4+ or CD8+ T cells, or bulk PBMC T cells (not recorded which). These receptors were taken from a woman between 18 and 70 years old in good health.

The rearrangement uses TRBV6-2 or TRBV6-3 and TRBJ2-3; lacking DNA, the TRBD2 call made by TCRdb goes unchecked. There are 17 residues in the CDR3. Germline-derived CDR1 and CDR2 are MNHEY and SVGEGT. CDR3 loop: CASSYSSSAGGTDTQYF.

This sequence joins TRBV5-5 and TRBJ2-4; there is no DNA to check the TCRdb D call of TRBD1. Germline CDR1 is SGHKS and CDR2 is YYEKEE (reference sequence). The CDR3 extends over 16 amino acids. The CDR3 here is CASSLSSTVAKNIQYF.

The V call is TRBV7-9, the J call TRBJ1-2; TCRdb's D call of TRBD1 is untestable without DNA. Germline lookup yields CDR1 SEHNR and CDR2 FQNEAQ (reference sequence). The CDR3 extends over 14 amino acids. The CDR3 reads CASSLDGQIYGYTF. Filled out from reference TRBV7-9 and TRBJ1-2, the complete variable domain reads DTGVSQNPRHKITKRGQNVTFRCDPISEHNRLYWYRQTLGQGPEFLTYFQNEAQLEKSRLLSDRFSAERPKGSFSTLEIQRTEQGDSAMYLCASSLDGQIYGYTFGSGTRLTVV.

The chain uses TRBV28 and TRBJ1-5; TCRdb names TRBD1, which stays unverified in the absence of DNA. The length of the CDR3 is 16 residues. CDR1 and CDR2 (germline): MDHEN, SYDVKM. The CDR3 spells CASSLTGTSRGQPQHF.

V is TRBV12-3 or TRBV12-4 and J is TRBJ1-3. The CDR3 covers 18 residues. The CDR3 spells CASSLDPSGPFSGNTIYF.

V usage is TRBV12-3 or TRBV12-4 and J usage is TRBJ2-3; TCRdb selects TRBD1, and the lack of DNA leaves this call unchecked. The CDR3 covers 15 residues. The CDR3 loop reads CASSTPGPSTDTQYF.

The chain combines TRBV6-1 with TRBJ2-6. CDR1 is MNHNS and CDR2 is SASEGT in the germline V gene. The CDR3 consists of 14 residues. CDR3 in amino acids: CASREDSGANVLTF.

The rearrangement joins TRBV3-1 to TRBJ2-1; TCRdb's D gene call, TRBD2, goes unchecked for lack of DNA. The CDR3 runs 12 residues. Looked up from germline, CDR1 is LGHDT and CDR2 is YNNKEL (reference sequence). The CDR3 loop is CASSLAGAGQFF.

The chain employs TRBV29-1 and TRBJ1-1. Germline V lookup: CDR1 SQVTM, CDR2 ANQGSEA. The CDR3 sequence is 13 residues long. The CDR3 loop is CSVYRTENTEAFF.

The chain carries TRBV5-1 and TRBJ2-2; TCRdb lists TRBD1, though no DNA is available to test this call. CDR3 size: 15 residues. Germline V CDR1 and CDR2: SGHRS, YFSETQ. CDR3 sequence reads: CASSSSTDRAGELFF.

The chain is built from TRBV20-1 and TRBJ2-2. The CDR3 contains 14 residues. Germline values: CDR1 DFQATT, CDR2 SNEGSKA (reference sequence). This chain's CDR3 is CSAIEQTNTGELFF.

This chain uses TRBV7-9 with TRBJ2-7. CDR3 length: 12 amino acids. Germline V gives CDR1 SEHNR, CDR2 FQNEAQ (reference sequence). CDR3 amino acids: CASSLRVGEQYF.

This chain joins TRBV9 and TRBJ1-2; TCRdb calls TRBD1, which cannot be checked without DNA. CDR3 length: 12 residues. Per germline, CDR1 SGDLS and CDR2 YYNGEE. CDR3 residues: CASGGGTYGYTF.

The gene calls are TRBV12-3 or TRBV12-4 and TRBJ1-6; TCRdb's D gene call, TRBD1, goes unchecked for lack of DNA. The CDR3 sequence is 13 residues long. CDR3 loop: CASSSQGVSPLHF.

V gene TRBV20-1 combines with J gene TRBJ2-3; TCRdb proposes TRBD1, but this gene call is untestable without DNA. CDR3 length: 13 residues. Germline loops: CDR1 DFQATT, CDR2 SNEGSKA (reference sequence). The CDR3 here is CSGEGSRTDTQYF.

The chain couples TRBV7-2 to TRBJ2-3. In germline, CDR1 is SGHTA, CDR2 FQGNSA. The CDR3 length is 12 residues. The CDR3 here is CASGHYTDTQYF. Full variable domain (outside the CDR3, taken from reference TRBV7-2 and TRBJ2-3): GAGVSQSPSNKVTEKGKDVELRCDPISGHTALYWYRQSLGQGLEFLIYFQGNSAPDKSGLPSDRFSAERTGGSVSTLTIQRTQQEDSAVYLCASGHYTDTQYFGPGTRLTVL.

The CDR3 reads CASSLGDTRTEAFF. J is TRBJ1-1 and V is TRBV7-9; TCRdb calls TRBD1, which cannot be checked without DNA. CDR3 length: 14 amino acids. Germline CDR1 SEHNR, CDR2 FQNEAQ (reference sequence).

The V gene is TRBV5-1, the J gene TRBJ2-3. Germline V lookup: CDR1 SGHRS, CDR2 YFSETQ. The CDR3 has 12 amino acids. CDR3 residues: CASRSRTDTQYF.